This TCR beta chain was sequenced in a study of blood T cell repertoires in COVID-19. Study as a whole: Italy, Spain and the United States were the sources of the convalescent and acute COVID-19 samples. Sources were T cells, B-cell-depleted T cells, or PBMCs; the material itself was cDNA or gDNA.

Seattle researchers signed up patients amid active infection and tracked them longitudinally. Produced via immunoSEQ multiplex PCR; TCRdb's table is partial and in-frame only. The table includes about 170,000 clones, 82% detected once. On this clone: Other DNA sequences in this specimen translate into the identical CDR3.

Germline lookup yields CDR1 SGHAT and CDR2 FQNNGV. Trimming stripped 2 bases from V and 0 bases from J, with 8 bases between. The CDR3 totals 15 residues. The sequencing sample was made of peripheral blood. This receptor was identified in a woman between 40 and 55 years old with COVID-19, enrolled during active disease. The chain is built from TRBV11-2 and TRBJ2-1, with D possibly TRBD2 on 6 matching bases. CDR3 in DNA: TGTGCCAGCAGCTTATACGGGAGCTCCTACAATGAGCAGTTCTTC. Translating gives CASSLYGSSYNEQFF.